The 20 T cell receptor beta chains given below trace back to one sample, sequenced in a study of vaccination and CD4 T cells after COVID-19. These receptors are not linked to any known antigen. Treatment described: roughly ten-day PBMC culture with coronavirus spike peptide pools or control peptides (ViraFEST assay). Oncomine TCR Beta short-read sequencing was applied to DNA from cultured CD4+ T cells. TCRdb itself ran the PCR reads through MiXCR, one entry per CDR3 protein. The table shows 3,500 to 5,000 distinct CDR3 sequences, with 20% to 25% occurring only once. The sequencing here drew on CD4+ T cells from blood, cultured in vitro, taken after SARS-CoV-2 vaccination. The receptors here all came from a human donor who had recovered from COVID-19.

This clonotype has only a few counts. The CDR3 protein is CASSEGVPYF. The DNA for the CDR3 is TGTGCCAGCAGTGAAGGGGTGCCGTACTTC. The gene calls are TRBV25-1 and TRBJ2-7; no clear D. Trimming left V 2 bases short and J 12 bases short, with 8 bases between. Germline V lookup: CDR1 MGHDK, CDR2 SYGVNS. This CDR3 is built from 10 residues.

For this clonotype: An end of the junction differs from the germline gene, which may be a read error. The V gene is TRBV5-4, the J gene TRBJ1-6; 11 bases are shared with TRBD1. Germline V gives CDR1 SGHNT, CDR2 YYREEE (reference sequence). The CDR3 runs to 16 residues. CDR3 sequence: CTSSLPGTGGNSPLHF. As DNA, the CDR3 is TGTACCAGCAGCCTTCCCGGGACAGGGGGAAATTCACCCCTCCACTTT.

This clonotype was detected many times. This chain connects TRBV11-1 to TRBJ2-7; 11 nucleotides align to TRBD2. V was clipped by 4 bases and J by 0 bases; unmatched bases: 2. This CDR3 has 15 residues. Germline loops: CDR1 SGHAT, CDR2 FQDESV (reference sequence). CDR3 protein: CASSSTSGSSYEQYF. As DNA, the CDR3 is TGTGCCAGCAGCTCCACTAGCGGGAGCTCCTACGAGCAGTACTTC.

This clonotype ranks as medium-sized. V gene TRBV6-1 combines with J gene TRBJ1-1; D not certain. From germline, CDR1 is MNHNS and CDR2 SASEGT. Trimming pared 7 bases from V and 0 bases from J, leaving 9 bases between. The CDR3 loop spans 13 amino acids. CDR3 sequence: CASKGFLNTEAFF. The CDR3 DNA follows: TGTGCCAGCAAAGGCTTCTTGAACACTGAAGCTTTCTTT.

Within the sample, this clonotype is medium-sized (0.01 to 0.1%). This chain joins TRBV6-1 and TRBJ1-2; 10 bases fit TRBD1. This CDR3 has 12 amino acids. Germline V gene data show CDR1 as MNHNS and CDR2 as SASEGT. The J segment lost 7 bases and the V segment lost 6 bases, leaving 2 bases of the junction unmatched. CDR3 DNA sequence: TGTGCCAGCAGCCGGACAGGGGGTGGCTACACCTTC. It is translated as CASSRTGGGYTF.

V usage is TRBV19 and J usage is TRBJ1-2; 9 nucleotides match TRBD1. V lost 5 bases, J lost 5 bases, and 9 bases stayed unmatched. The CDR3 has 15 amino acids. Germline CDR1 LNHDA, CDR2 SQIVND (reference sequence). The CDR3 bases are TGTGCCAGTAGTCCAGCCCCGGGACAGGGTTATGGCTACACCTTC. It is translated as CASSPAPGQGYGYTF.

This clonotype was found many times. This chain joins TRBV6-5 and TRBJ2-7; 11 bases are a match to TRBD1. CDR1 is MNHEY and CDR2 is SVGAGI in the germline V gene. The V segment lost 2 bases and the J segment 5 bases; nucleotides outside the gene matches: 5. The CDR3 length is 15 residues. CDR3 loop: CASSYRDRGVNEQYF. The CDR3 DNA is TGTGCCAGCAGTTACCGGGACAGGGGGGTCAACGAGCAGTACTTC.

This clonotype is medium-sized within its sample. The chain employs TRBV7-2 and TRBJ2-1; D might be TRBD2 (7 bases). V lost 2 bases to trimming and J lost 12 bases, with 8 bases between them. CDR1 and CDR2 from the germline V gene are SGHTA and FQGNSA. The CDR3 spans 11 residues. This CDR3 is CASSLRGGQFF. CDR3 coding DNA: TGTGCCAGCAGCTTAAGGGGGGGGCAGTTCTTC.

This clonotype ranks as medium-sized (0.01 to 0.1%). The rearrangement uses TRBV20-1 and TRBJ2-7, with a tentative D call TRBD2 (7 bases). Germline CDR1 is DFQATT and CDR2 is SNEGSKA (reference sequence). The V end was cut by 1 base, the J end by 7 bases, with 14 bases between. This CDR3 spans 13 amino acids. The CDR3 here is CSARVGGPLEQYF. The DNA of the CDR3 is TGCAGTGCTAGAGTCGGGGGGCCCCTGGAGCAGTACTTC.

This clonotype was counted ten times or more. The chain is built from TRBV7-3 and TRBJ2-1; the match to TRBD2 covers 10 bases. Germline CDR1 and CDR2: SGHTA and FQGTGA. This CDR3 contains 16 residues. Trimming removed 4 bases from V and 9 bases from J; junction bases left unmatched: 12. CDR3 DNA: TGTGCCAGCAGCTCCCGCAGCGGGGGGGTTAATAGTGAGCAGTTCTTC. Translated, it gives CASSSRSGGVNSEQFF.

This clonotype is medium-sized within its sample. The J gene is TRBJ2-7, the V gene TRBV7-9; 11 bases fit TRBD1. V lost 5 bases, J lost 3 bases, and 3 bases stayed unmatched. Per germline, CDR1 SEHNR and CDR2 FQNEAQ (reference sequence). This CDR3 has 14 residues. CDR3 nucleotides: TGTGCCAGCAGCAAGGACAGGGGGCTCTACGAGCAGTACTTC. Amino acid sequence: CASSKDRGLYEQYF.

By its share, this clonotype is medium-sized. The V call is TRBV20-1, the J call TRBJ2-3; weak D call: TRBD2 (5 bases). Germline V gives CDR1 DFQATT, CDR2 SNEGSKA (reference sequence). CDR3 size: 13 residues. CDR3 sequence (DNA): TGCAGCCCCCAACGGGGTGGGCCAGATACGCAGTATTTT. Protein sequence: CSPQRGGPDTQYF.

This clonotype has a single count. CDR3 amino acids: CASSLLGGDGYTF. DNA of the CDR3: TGTGCCAGCAGCTTGTTAGGGGGTGATGGCTACACCTTC. The chain uses TRBV5-4 and TRBJ1-2, with a tentative D call TRBD1 (6 bases). Trimming removed 1 base at V and 6 bases at J, with 10 bases between. The CDR3 is 13 amino acids. Germline-derived CDR1 and CDR2 are SGHNT and YYREEE (reference sequence).

This sequence joins TRBV5-4 and TRBJ1-2; TRBD1 agrees at 8 bases. Per the germline V gene, CDR1 is SGHNT and CDR2 is YYREEE (reference sequence). V lost 4 bases to trimming and J lost 3 bases; unmatched junction nucleotides: 11. This CDR3 has 16 amino acids. CDR3 DNA: TGTGCCAGCAGCCTGAGACAGGGGTTGGCCGACTATGGCTACACCTTC. Its protein product is CASSLRQGLADYGYTF.

CDR3 in amino acids: CASRRSWRTDTQYF. As DNA, the CDR3 is TGTGCCAGCAGACGATCATGGCGCACAGATACGCAGTATTTT. The chain couples TRBV27 to TRBJ2-3; no reliable D call. The CDR3 is 14 residues long. The V end was cut by 6 bases, the J end by 1 base, with 11 bases between. CDR1 is MNHEY and CDR2 is SMNVEV in the germline V gene (reference sequence).

This clonotype was found many times. This sequence joins TRBV20-1 and TRBJ2-1; no reliable D call. CDR3 length: 14 amino acids. Germline CDR1 reads DFQATT; CDR2 reads SNEGSKA (reference sequence). Trimming cost V 2 bases and J 3 bases, with 11 bases left between them. The DNA of the CDR3 is TGCAGTGCTAGACCAGCGCGAAACTACAATGAGCAGTTCTTC. Translation: CSARPARNYNEQFF.

This clonotype was seen a few times. The rearrangement joins TRBV6-5 to TRBJ2-1; D is unresolved. The CDR3 contains 13 residues. Germline V gene lookup returns CDR1 MNHEY and CDR2 SVGAGI. Trimming shortened V by 4 bases and J by 0 bases, and 4 bases separated the two germline ends. The CDR3 spells CASSFSSYNEQFF. The CDR3 bases are TGTGCCAGCAGTTTTAGCTCCTACAATGAGCAGTTCTTC.

This clonotype is labeled medium-sized (0.01 to 0.1%). The V gene is TRBV6-5, the J gene TRBJ2-1; TRBD2 aligns across 7 bases. Germline V lookup: CDR1 MNHEY, CDR2 SVGAGI. The CDR3 extends over 12 amino acids. V gave up 4 bases and J gave up 9 bases; unmatched junction bases: 3. The CDR3 bases are TGTGCCAGCAGTTGGGGGGGAGGTGAGCAGTTCTTC. It yields the protein CASSWGGGEQFF.

In its sample, this clonotype is medium-sized. This rearrangement joins TRBV20-1 to TRBJ2-1, with D tentatively TRBD2 (6 bases). CDR3 length equals 13 residues. V lost 3 bases and J lost 2, with 8 bases in between. In germline, CDR1 is DFQATT, CDR2 SNEGSKA (reference sequence). The CDR3 DNA reads as TGCAGTGCTAGCGGGAGCCCCTACAATGAGCAGTTCTTC. It encodes CSASGSPYNEQFF.

The J gene is TRBJ2-2, the V gene TRBV28; no reliable D call. The germline V gene encodes CDR1 MDHEN and CDR2 SYDVKM. The CDR3 is 16 residues long. V dropped 7 bases and J dropped 5 bases, with 20 bases sitting between them. CDR3 residues: CASTRPFPWGTGELFF. In DNA, the CDR3 is TGTGCCAGCACACGTCCGTTCCCATGGGGTACCGGGGAGCTGTTTTTT.